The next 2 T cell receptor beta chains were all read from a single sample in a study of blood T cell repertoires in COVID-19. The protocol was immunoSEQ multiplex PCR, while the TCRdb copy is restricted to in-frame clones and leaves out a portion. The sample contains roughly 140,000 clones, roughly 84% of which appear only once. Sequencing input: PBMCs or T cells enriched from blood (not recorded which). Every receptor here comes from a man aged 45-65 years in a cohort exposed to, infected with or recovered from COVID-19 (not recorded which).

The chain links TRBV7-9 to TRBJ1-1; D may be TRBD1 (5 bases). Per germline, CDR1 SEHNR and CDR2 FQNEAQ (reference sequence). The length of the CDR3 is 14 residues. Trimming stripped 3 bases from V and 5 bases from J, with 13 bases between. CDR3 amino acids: CASSFGGARTEAFF. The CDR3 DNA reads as TGTGCCAGCAGCTTCGGAGGGGCGAGGACTGAAGCTTTCTTT.

The CDR3 DNA follows: TGTGCCAGTACTTACAGCCTAAGCTCCTACGAGCAGTACTTC. Amino acid sequence: CASTYSLSSYEQYF. The chain employs TRBV19 and TRBJ2-7; no definite D call. Looked up from germline, CDR1 is LNHDA and CDR2 is SQIVND (reference sequence). Trimming stripped 7 bases from V and 0 bases from J, with 13 bases between. The CDR3 runs to 14 residues.